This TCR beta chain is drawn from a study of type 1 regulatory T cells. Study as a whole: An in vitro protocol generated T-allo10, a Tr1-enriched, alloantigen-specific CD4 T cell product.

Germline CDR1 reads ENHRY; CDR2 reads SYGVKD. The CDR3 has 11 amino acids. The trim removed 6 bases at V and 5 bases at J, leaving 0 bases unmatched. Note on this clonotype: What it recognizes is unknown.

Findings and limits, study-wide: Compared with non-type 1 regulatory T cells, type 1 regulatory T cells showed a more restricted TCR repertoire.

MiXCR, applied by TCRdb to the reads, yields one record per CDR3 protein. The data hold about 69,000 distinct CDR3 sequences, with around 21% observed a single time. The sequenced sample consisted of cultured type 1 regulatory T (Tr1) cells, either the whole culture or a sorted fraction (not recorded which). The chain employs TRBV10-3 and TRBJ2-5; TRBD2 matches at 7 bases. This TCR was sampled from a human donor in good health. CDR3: CAIRAGETQYF. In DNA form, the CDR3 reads TGTGCCATCAGAGCGGGGGAGACCCAGTACTTC.